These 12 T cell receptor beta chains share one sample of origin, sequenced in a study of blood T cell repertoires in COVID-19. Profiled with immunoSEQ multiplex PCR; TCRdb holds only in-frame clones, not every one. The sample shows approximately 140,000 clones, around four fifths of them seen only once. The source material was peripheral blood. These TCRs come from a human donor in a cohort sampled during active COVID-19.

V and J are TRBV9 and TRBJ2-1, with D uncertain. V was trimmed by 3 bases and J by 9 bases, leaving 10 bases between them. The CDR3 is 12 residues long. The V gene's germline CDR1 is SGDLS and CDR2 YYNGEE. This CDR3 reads CASSALLAEQFF. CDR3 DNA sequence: TGTGCCAGCAGCGCCCTCCTGGCTGAGCAGTTCTTC.

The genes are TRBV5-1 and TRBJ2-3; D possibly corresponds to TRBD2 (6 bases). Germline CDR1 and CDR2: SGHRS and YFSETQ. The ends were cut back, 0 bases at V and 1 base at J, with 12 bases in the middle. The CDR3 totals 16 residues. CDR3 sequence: CASSLAGGVGTDTQYF. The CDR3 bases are TGCGCCAGCAGCTTGGCCGGCGGGGTCGGCACAGATACGCAGTATTTT.

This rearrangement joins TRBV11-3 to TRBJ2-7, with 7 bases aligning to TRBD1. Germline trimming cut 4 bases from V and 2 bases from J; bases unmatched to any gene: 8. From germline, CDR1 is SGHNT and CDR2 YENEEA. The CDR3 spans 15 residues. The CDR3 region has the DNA TGTGCCAGCAGCTATCGAGGACAGGTCCCCTACGAGCAGTACTTC. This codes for CASSYRGQVPYEQYF.

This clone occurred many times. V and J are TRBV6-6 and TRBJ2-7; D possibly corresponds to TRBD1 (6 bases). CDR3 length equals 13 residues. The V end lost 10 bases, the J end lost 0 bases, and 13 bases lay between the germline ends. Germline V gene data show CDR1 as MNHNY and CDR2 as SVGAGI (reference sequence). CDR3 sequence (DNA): TGTGCCATCGGACAGCAACTCTCCTACGAGCAGTACTTC. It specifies CAIGQQLSYEQYF.

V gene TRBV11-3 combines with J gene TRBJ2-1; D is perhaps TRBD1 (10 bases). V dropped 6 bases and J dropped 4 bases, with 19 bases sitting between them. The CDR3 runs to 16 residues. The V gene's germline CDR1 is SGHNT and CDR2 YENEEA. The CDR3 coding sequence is TGTGCCAGCAGGACAGGGGGCGGGGGGGATTACAATGAGCAGTTCTTC. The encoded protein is CASRTGGGGDYNEQFF.

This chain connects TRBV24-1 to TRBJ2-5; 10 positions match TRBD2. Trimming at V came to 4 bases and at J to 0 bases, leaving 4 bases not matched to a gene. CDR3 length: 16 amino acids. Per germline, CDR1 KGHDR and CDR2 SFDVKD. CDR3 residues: CATSDPSGGDQETQYF. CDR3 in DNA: TGTGCCACCAGTGACCCTAGCGGGGGCGACCAAGAGACCCAGTACTTC.

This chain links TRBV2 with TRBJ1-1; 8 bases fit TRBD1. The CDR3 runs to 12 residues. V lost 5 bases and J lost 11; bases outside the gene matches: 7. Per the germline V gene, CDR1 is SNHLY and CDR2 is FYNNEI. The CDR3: CASSSDRDRAFF. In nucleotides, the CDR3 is TGTGCCAGCAGTTCCGACAGGGACAGGGCTTTCTTT. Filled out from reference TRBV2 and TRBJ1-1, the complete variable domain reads EPEVTQTPSHQVTQMGQEVILRCVPISNHLYFYWYRQILGQKVEFLVSFYNNEISEKSEIFDDQFSVERPDGSNFTLKIRSTKLEDSAMYFCASSSDRDRAFFGQGTRLTVV.

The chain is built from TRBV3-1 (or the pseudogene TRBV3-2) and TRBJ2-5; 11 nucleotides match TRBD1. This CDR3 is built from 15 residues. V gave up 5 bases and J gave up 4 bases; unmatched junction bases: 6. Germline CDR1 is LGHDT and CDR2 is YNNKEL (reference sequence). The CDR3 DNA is TGTGCCAGCAGCAGCGGGACAGGGGGAGTAGAGACCCAGTACTTC. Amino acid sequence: CASSSGTGGVETQYF.

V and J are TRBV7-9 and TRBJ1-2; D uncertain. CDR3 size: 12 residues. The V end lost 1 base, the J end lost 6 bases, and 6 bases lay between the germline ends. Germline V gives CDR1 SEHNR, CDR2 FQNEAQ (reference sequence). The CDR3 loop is CASSLDKNGYTF. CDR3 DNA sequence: TGTGCCAGCAGCTTAGACAAAAATGGCTACACCTTC.

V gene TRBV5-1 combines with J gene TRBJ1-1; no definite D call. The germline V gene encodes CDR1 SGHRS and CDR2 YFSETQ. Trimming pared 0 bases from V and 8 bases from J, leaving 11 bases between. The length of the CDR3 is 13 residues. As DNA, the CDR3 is TGCGCCAGCAGCTTGGTACCTGGGAGGGAAGCTTTCTTT. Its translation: CASSLVPGREAFF.

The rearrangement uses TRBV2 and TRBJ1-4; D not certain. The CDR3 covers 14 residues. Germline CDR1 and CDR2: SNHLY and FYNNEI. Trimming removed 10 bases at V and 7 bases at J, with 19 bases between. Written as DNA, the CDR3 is TGTGCCACCGAACCCTGGGCCGAGGGTGAAAAACTGTTTTTT. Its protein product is CATEPWAEGEKLFF.

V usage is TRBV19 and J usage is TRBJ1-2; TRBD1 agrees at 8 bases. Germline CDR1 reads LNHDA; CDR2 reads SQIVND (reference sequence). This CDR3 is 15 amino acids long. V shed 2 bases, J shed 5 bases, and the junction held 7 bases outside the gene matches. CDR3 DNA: TGTGCCAGTAGTATACAGGGGGCAATCTGGTATGGCTACACCTTC. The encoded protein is CASSIQGAIWYGYTF.